A single sample gave rise to the 29 T cell receptor beta chains below, sequenced in a study of beta chain features in type 1 diabetes. Sequencing targeted expressed TCRB transcripts, as all isolated RNA had been reverse transcribed. Libraries were prepared by immunoSEQ multiplex PCR; TCRdb keeps only in-frame clonotypes and omits some of them. The data contain about 260,000 clones, approximately 70% of them seen just once; the ten biggest clones take up 0.053%. Source material: naive CD4+ T cells from blood. These receptor sequences come from a man aged 25 to 45 in good health.

In this sample, this clone turned up a few times. V is TRBV29-1 and J is TRBJ2-3; no firm D call. CDR1 SQVTM and CDR2 ANQGSEA come from the germline V gene. The CDR3 consists of 12 residues. V dropped 0 bases and J dropped 6 bases, with 7 bases sitting between them. The CDR3 here is CSVEDGEDTQYF. The CDR3 DNA is TGCAGCGTTGAAGACGGCGAGGATACGCAGTATTTT.

This chain joins TRBV7-2 and TRBJ2-3; 10 bases agree with TRBD2. Germline V CDR1 and CDR2: SGHTA, FQGNSA. This CDR3 contains 15 residues. The V gene end was trimmed by 5 bases and the J gene end by 2 bases; junction bases not matched to a gene: 4. The CDR3 is CASSPGTSVTDTQYF. The CDR3 DNA is TGTGCCAGCAGCCCAGGGACTAGCGTCACAGATACGCAGTATTTT. The complete variable domain, with remaining parts taken from reference TRBV7-2 and TRBJ2-3, reads GAGVSQSPSNKVTEKGKDVELRCDPISGHTALYWYRQSLGQGLEFLIYFQGNSAPDKSGLPSDRFSAERTGGSVSTLTIQRTQQEDSAVYLCASSPGTSVTDTQYFGPGTRLTVL.

The rearrangement joins TRBV13 to TRBJ2-7; 14 positions match TRBD2. CDR3 length equals 15 residues. The ends lost 5 bases at V and 4 bases at J; junction bases unmatched: 4. CDR1 and CDR2 from the germline V gene are PRHDT and FYEKMQ (reference sequence). The CDR3: CASSTRTSGRYEQYF. The CDR3 coding sequence is TGTGCCAGCAGCACTAGGACTAGCGGGAGGTACGAGCAGTACTTC.

The chain carries TRBV6-1 and TRBJ2-7; D perhaps matches TRBD1 (5 bases). Trimming took 2 bases from V and 5 from J, leaving 13 bases between them. This CDR3 comprises 14 residues. Germline lookup yields CDR1 MNHNS and CDR2 SASEGT. DNA for the CDR3: TGTGCCAGCAGTGAAAGGGGCAGGATTGACGAGCAGTACTTC. Translation gives CASSERGRIDEQYF.

The chain couples TRBV30 to TRBJ1-1; 7 bases fit TRBD1. The CDR3 runs 12 residues. CDR1 and CDR2 from the germline V gene are GTSNPN and SVGIG (reference sequence). The V segment lost 5 bases and the J segment 11 bases; nucleotides outside the gene matches: 11. As DNA, the CDR3 is TGTGCCTGGGTCTACACAGGGGTGGTTGCTTTCTTT. It specifies CAWVYTGVVAFF.

The rearrangement links TRBV30 to TRBJ2-5; D gene ambiguous. Trimming stripped 4 bases from V and 4 bases from J, with 10 bases between. Germline loops: CDR1 GTSNPN, CDR2 SVGIG (reference sequence). The CDR3 runs 12 residues. This CDR3 reads CAWKNSGETQYF. CDR3 nucleotides: TGTGCCTGGAAAAATTCAGGAGAGACCCAGTACTTC.

The rearrangement joins TRBV5-6 to TRBJ2-7; D possibly corresponds to TRBD2 (5 bases). V lost 4 bases and J lost 6, with 17 bases in between. The CDR3 extends over 14 amino acids. Germline assignment: CDR1 SGHDT and CDR2 YYEEEE. CDR3 sequence (DNA): TGTGCCAGCAGCCCCACCGTAGGACGGGGCGAGCAGTACTTC. Residues: CASSPTVGRGEQYF.

A few counts support this clone. The chain recombines TRBV29-1 with TRBJ2-3, with TRBD2 matching over 11 bases. Germline trimming cut 3 bases from V and 3 bases from J; bases unmatched to any gene: 5. CDR1 is SQVTM and CDR2 is ANQGSEA in the germline V gene. The CDR3 length is 15 residues. The CDR3 DNA reads TGCAGCGTTGATCGACTAGCGGGGCGGACAGATACGCAGTATTTT. This sequence encodes CSVDRLAGRTDTQYF.

The chain couples TRBV23-1 to TRBJ2-1; 9 bases fit TRBD1. TRBV23-1 is an ORF, and what it does is uncertain. This CDR3 comprises 14 residues. The CDR3 bases are TGCTCCCGCACCCGGGACAGGGATTACAATGAGCAGTTCTTC. Translation gives CSRTRDRDYNEQFF.

This chain joins TRBV2 and TRBJ2-5; D may match TRBD1 or TRBD2 (6 bases each). Germline CDR1 reads SNHLY; CDR2 reads FYNNEI. Trimming took off 3 bases at V and 5 bases at J, with 13 bases between the two ends. The CDR3 runs to 14 residues. CDR3 DNA: TGTGCCAGCAGTGAGCTGACAGGAGGGGAGACCCAGTACTTC. Residues: CASSELTGGETQYF.

The V gene is TRBV30, the J gene TRBJ1-1; D call uncertain. Per germline, CDR1 GTSNPN and CDR2 SVGIG (reference sequence). The germline V and J ends were trimmed by 4 bases and 0 bases, with 9 bases remaining between them. The length of the CDR3 is 13 residues. Here the CDR3 reads CAWNREMNTEAFF. The CDR3 DNA sequence: TGTGCCTGGAATAGAGAAATGAACACTGAAGCTTTCTTT.

J is TRBJ2-1 and V is TRBV30, with D unresolved. The CDR3 consists of 11 residues. Trimming removed 1 base at V and 10 bases at J, with 8 bases between. Germline V gene sequence: CDR1 GTSNPN, CDR2 SVGIG (reference sequence). CDR3 in DNA: TGTGCCTGGAGTGAGGGATGGGAGCAGTTCTTC. Translation: CAWSEGWEQFF.

About this clone itself: At the DNA level, this CDR3 is encoded by other sequences in the same sample as well. This chain links TRBV30 with TRBJ2-3; D remains unclear. CDR1 is GTSNPN, CDR2 SVGIG, per germline (reference sequence). This CDR3 contains 11 residues. V was shortened by 3 bases and J by 4 bases, with 5 bases between the two germline ends. CDR3 in amino acids: CAWSRADTQYF. In DNA form, the CDR3 reads TGTGCCTGGAGCCGGGCAGATACGCAGTATTTT.

The sample holds a few counts of this clone. The V gene is TRBV4-1, the J gene TRBJ1-5; D ambiguous. V was cut by 1 base and J by 1 base, with 8 bases left in between. This CDR3 spans 15 amino acids. Germline V gene data show CDR1 as MGHRA and CDR2 as YSYEKL. For the CDR3, the DNA is TGCGCCAGCAGCCAAGGAGGTGGGAGCAATCAGCCCCAGCATTTT. Translation: CASSQGGGSNQPQHF.

The chain couples TRBV29-1 to TRBJ2-3, with a tentative D call TRBD1 (6 bases). CDR3 length: 14 residues. CDR1 SQVTM and CDR2 ANQGSEA come from the germline V gene. With 1 base removed from V and 0 bases from J, the gap between germline ends came to 8 bases. The CDR3 DNA sequence: TGCAGCGTTGAAGCAGGGGTTAGCACAGATACGCAGTATTTT. This codes for CSVEAGVSTDTQYF.

This clone was seen more than once but under ten times. This chain connects TRBV29-1 to TRBJ2-3, with 10 nucleotides matching TRBD2. CDR1 is SQVTM and CDR2 is ANQGSEA in the germline V gene. CDR3 length equals 14 residues. CDR3: CSLTGTSGTDTQYF. In DNA, the CDR3 is TGCAGTCTGACCGGGACTAGCGGCACAGATACGCAGTATTTT.

The table lists this clone with a count of one. The chain joins TRBV27 to TRBJ2-1; TRBD2 matches 12 bases. The junction had 6 bases not matched to a gene; V was cut back by 5 bases and J by 7 bases. The CDR3 runs 15 residues. CDR1 is MNHEY and CDR2 is SMNVEV in the germline V gene (reference sequence). CDR3 region: CASSPTSGSWNEQFF. CDR3 nucleotides: TGTGCCAGCAGTCCGACTAGCGGGAGTTGGAATGAGCAGTTCTTC.

The rearrangement uses TRBV19 and TRBJ2-3; 7 nucleotides match TRBD1. The germline V gene encodes CDR1 LNHDA and CDR2 SQIVND (reference sequence). With 7 bases clipped from V and 2 bases from J, the junction kept 6 bases outside the gene matches. This CDR3 has 14 amino acids. The CDR3: CASKDRLSTDTQYF. As DNA, the CDR3 is TGTGCCAGTAAGGACAGGCTCTCCACAGATACGCAGTATTTT. The full variable domain, completed using reference TRBV19 and TRBJ2-3, is DGGITQSPKYLFRKEGQNVTLSCEQNLNHDAMYWYRQDPGQGLRLIYYSQIVNDFQKGDIAEGYSVSREKKESFPLTVTSAQKNPTAFYLCASKDRLSTDTQYFGPGTRLTVL.

A single count supports this clone. This chain joins TRBV29-1 and TRBJ2-3, with 10 bases fitting TRBD2. Germline CDR1 is SQVTM and CDR2 is ANQGSEA. This CDR3 has 15 residues. The V gene end was trimmed by 4 bases and the J gene end by 4 bases; junction bases not matched to a gene: 8. CDR3 DNA: TGCAGCGTTGCGAGCGGGAGGGCCGGGGCAGATACGCAGTATTTT. As protein: CSVASGRAGADTQYF.

This chain joins TRBV4-1 and TRBJ2-5; weak D call: TRBD1 (6 bases). The CDR3 totals 15 residues. Trimming took 2 bases from V and 1 from J, leaving 11 bases between them. The V gene's germline CDR1 is MGHRA and CDR2 YSYEKL. The CDR3 nucleotides are TGCGCCAGCAGCCAACTTGGGACAATCCAAGAGACCCAGTACTTC. This sequence encodes CASSQLGTIQETQYF.

This chain connects TRBV4-3 to TRBJ2-5; D is unresolved. Germline values: CDR1 LGHNA, CDR2 YSLEER. Between the trimmed V and J ends, which lost 0 bases and 4 bases, there was a span of 12 bases. The CDR3 spans 15 residues. The CDR3 sequence: CASSQDVRPAETQYF. CDR3 nucleotides: TGCGCCAGCAGCCAAGATGTCCGACCAGCAGAGACCCAGTACTTC.

This clone was detected a few times. The chain carries TRBV4-3 and TRBJ2-3, with TRBD1 matching over 9 bases. With V trimmed by 3 bases and J by 1 base, 5 bases remained unmatched. The CDR3 extends over 16 amino acids. Looked up from germline, CDR1 is LGHNA and CDR2 is YSLEER. Here the CDR3 DNA reads TGCGCCAGCAGCCACAACAGGGACAGGGGCACAGATACGCAGTATTTT. Its protein product is CASSHNRDRGTDTQYF.

This clone was seen a few times. The chain combines TRBV30 with TRBJ1-2; D call uncertain. CDR1 GTSNPN and CDR2 SVGIG come from the germline V gene (reference sequence). V was pared by 2 bases and J by 7 bases, with 11 bases between. CDR3 length: 12 residues. CDR3 in amino acids: CAWSPFLGGYTF. CDR3 DNA: TGTGCCTGGAGTCCATTCCTCGGTGGCTACACCTTC.

The CDR3 DNA follows: TGCGCCAGCAGCCCCGGGGTAGCGGGGTCGGGCGAGACCCAGTACTTC. It encodes CASSPGVAGSGETQYF. The V gene is TRBV5-1, the J gene TRBJ2-5; 8 bases fit TRBD2. The V segment lost 4 bases and the J segment 5 bases; nucleotides outside the gene matches: 13. The CDR3 runs to 16 residues. Germline V gene lookup returns CDR1 SGHRS and CDR2 YFSETQ.

Details on this clone: This sample also contains other DNA sequences that code for the same CDR3. The V call is TRBV30, the J call TRBJ2-2; maybe TRBD2 (7 bases). Per the germline V gene, CDR1 is GTSNPN and CDR2 is SVGIG (reference sequence). V lost 3 bases, J lost 2 bases, and 10 bases lay in between. The CDR3 spans 14 residues. The CDR3, as DNA: TGTGCCTGGAGATCGGGGGGCAACACCGGGGAGCTGTTTTTT. Translated: CAWRSGGNTGELFF.

The chain recombines TRBV15 with TRBJ2-3; TRBD2 aligns across 12 bases. The CDR3 has 16 residues. Looked up from germline, CDR1 is LNHNV and CDR2 is YYDKDF (reference sequence). V lost 5 bases and J lost 0; bases outside the gene matches: 3. DNA of the CDR3: TGTGCCACCAGCCGCGGACTAGCGGGGAGCACAGATACGCAGTATTTT. This sequence encodes CATSRGLAGSTDTQYF. Supplemented by reference TRBV15 and TRBJ2-3, the full variable domain reads DAMVIQNPRYQVTQFGKPVTLSCSQTLNHNVMYWYQQKSSQAPKLLFHYYDKDFNNEADTPDNFQSRRPNTSFCFLDIRSPGLGDTAMYLCATSRGLAGSTDTQYFGPGTRLTVL.

This CDR3 reads CASSPMTGMNTEAFF. The CDR3 DNA sequence: TGTGCCAGCTCACCCATGACAGGGATGAACACTGAAGCTTTCTTT. This chain uses TRBV18 with TRBJ1-1; 7 positions agree with TRBD1. This CDR3 region has 15 residues. The V segment lost 3 bases and the J segment 0 bases; nucleotides outside the gene matches: 4. The germline gives CDR1 KGHSH, CDR2 LQKENI.

This clone was seen only a few times. The chain is built from TRBV30 and TRBJ2-1; 8 bases are a match to TRBD2. The CDR3 covers 14 residues. Trimming cost V 2 bases and J 7 bases; bases outside gene matches: 7. Germline V gene data show CDR1 as GTSNPN and CDR2 as SVGIG (reference sequence). The CDR3 sequence is CAWSYSGSFNEQFF. CDR3 nucleotides: TGTGCCTGGAGTTACAGCGGGAGCTTTAATGAGCAGTTCTTC.

The rearrangement uses TRBV7-2 and TRBJ2-7, with 9 positions matching TRBD2. The length of the CDR3 is 15 residues. Germline loops: CDR1 SGHTA, CDR2 FQGNSA. The ends lost 2 bases at V and 5 bases at J; junction bases unmatched: 7. The CDR3 DNA follows: TGTGCCAGCAGCTTATCGGGACTAGCAGGCGACGAGCAGTACTTC. Translation: CASSLSGLAGDEQYF.